This TCR beta chain was documented in a study of regulatory T cells in long-lasting Graves disease. Study as a whole: Persistence in Graves' disease required over 5 years of antithyroid drugs plus positive TSH receptor antibodies.

As regards this clonotype: The antigen remains undetermined.

Time point denoted: persistent/refractory GD, antithyroid drugs over 5 years with positive TRAb. Isolated PBMC RNA provided the starting material for the TCR library. Peripheral blood, nine milliliters of it, was drawn into EDTA tubes. Looked up from germline, CDR1 is MNHNS and CDR2 is SASEGT. The CDR3 extends over 15 amino acids. The germline V and J ends were trimmed by 5 bases and 3 bases, with 16 bases remaining between them. TCR beta libraries were built with iRepertoire HTBI primers and Arm-PCR of CDR3 regions. TCRdb re-called the multiplex PCR reads through MiXCR, storing one row per CDR3 protein. The sample has more than 650,000 distinct CDR3 sequences; around 30% are singletons. Points from the study as a whole: What was studied was peripheral blood only, and not thyroid tissue.

The chain is built from TRBV6-1 and TRBJ1-1, with D possibly TRBD1 on 5 matching bases. The sequencing used peripheral blood mononuclear cells (PBMCs), collected when the disease was refractory, from a patient treated with antithyroid drugs. This receptor was identified in a female donor with Graves disease. The CDR3 DNA reads TGTGCCAGCAGTCGCGGAATCGGGGGATACACTGAAGCTTTCTTT. Its protein is CASSRGIGGYTEAFF.